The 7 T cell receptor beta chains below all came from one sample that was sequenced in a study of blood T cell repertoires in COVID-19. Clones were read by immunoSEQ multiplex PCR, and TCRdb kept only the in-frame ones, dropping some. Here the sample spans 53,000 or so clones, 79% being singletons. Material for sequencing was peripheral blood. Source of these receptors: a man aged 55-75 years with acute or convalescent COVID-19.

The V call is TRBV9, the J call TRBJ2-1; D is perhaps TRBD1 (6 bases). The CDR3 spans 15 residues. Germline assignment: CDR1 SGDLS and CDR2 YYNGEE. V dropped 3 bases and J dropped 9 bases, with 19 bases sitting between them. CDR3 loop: CASSEGTARGGEQFF. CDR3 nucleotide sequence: TGTGCCAGCAGCGAGGGGACCGCCCGAGGGGGTGAGCAGTTCTTC.

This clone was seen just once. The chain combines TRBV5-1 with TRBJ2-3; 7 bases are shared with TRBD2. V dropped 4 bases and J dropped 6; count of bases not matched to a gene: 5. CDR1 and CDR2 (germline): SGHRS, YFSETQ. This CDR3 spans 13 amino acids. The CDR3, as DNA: TGCGCCAGCAGCGTCTCCGGGGGGGATACGCAGTATTTT. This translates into CASSVSGGDTQYF.

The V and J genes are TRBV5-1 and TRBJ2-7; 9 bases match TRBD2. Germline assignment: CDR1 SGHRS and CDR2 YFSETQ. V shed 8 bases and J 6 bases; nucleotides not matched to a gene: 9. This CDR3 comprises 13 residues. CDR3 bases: TGCGCCAGGAGGAACAGCGGGAGGACCGAGCAGTACTTC. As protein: CARRNSGRTEQYF.

In nucleotides, the CDR3 is TGTGCCAGCAGCTTTACAGGGGGACGGAGGAACACTGAAGCTTTCTTT. It translates to CASSFTGGRRNTEAFF. The J gene is TRBJ1-1, the V gene TRBV5-6; 8 bases line up with TRBD1. There are 16 residues in the CDR3. V trimming: 2 bases; J trimming: 1 base; junction bases outside the gene matches: 7. Germline assignment: CDR1 SGHDT and CDR2 YYEEEE.

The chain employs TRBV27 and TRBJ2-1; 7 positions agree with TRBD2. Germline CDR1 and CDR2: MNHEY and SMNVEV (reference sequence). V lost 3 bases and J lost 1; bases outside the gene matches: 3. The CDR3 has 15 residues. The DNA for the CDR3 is TGTGCCAGCAGTTTCGCGGGAGTGTCCTACAATGAGCAGTTCTTC. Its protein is CASSFAGVSYNEQFF.

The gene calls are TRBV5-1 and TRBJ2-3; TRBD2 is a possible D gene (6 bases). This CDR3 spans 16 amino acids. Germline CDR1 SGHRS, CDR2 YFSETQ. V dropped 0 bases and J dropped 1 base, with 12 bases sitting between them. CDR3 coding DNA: TGCGCCAGCAGCTTGGCGGGGGTTGTGGGCACAGATACGCAGTATTTT. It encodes CASSLAGVVGTDTQYF.

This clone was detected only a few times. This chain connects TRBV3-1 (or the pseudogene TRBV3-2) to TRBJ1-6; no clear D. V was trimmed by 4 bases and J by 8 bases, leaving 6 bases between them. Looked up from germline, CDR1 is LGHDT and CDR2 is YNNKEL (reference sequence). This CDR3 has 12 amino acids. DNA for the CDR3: TGTGCCAGCAGCCTTCTTTATTCACCCCTCCACTTT. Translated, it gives CASSLLYSPLHF.